This T cell receptor beta chain was profiled in a study of cytomegalovirus exposure and HLA in healthy donors. Study summary: Within an early data release were approximately 85 million unique TCRs drawn from HLA-typed donors.

Amplification used 60 Vbeta primers and 13 Jbeta primers. Sequencing was performed with immunoSEQ multiplex PCR; in TCRdb, only in-frame clones are kept and a portion is missing. This table holds approximately 160,000 clones, 68% found once. Per the germline V gene, CDR1 is GTSNPN and CDR2 is SVGIG (reference sequence). The CDR3 loop spans 16 amino acids. After removal of 3 bases from V and 4 bases from J, the junction contained 8 bases not matched to a gene. This chain uses TRBV30 with TRBJ2-1; 11 bases agree with TRBD1. The source material was PBMCs. The clonotype originates from a woman aged 18-29 years in good health and CMV-seropositive. CDR3 in amino acids: CAWSYGTGGPYNEQFF. CDR3 DNA: TGTGCCTGGAGCTACGGGACAGGGGGACCTTACAATGAGCAGTTCTTC.